This section outlines one TCR beta chain sequence together with its context. The antigen is undetermined. The data are from a study of PD-1 blockade in classical Hodgkin lymphoma. Findings and caveats of the study: Patients who began taking nivolumab under 1 year after ASCT were left out. There was a significant rise in CD4+ TCR diversity by C4D1, with no such rise for CD8+. Those achieving complete response showed baseline diversity like newly diagnosed patients. TCR diversity at baseline was reported to be reduced in newly diagnosed patients relative to healthy donors.

The table came from immunoSEQ multiplex PCR; TCRdb's copy has only in-frame clones and leaves some out. The sample yields approximately 17,000 clones, about 65% seen once. Noted time point: cycle 4 day 1 (C4D1), after five to seven weeks of nivolumab. Autologous stem cell transplantation was followed by relapse in every patient, and brentuximab vedotin exposure varied. V was pared by 3 bases and J by 7 bases, with 7 bases between. Germline V gene data show CDR1 as GTSNPN and CDR2 as SVGIG (reference sequence). The CDR3 runs 11 residues. The sequencing here drew on peripheral blood mononuclear cells (PBMCs), taken before the fourth cycle of nivolumab. The clonotype comes from a human donor with classical Hodgkin lymphoma. The chain combines TRBV30 with TRBJ2-1; D gene ambiguous. In nucleotides, the CDR3 is TGTGCCTGGAGAGTGGGGAATGAGCAGTTCTTC. Encoded protein: CAWRVGNEQFF.